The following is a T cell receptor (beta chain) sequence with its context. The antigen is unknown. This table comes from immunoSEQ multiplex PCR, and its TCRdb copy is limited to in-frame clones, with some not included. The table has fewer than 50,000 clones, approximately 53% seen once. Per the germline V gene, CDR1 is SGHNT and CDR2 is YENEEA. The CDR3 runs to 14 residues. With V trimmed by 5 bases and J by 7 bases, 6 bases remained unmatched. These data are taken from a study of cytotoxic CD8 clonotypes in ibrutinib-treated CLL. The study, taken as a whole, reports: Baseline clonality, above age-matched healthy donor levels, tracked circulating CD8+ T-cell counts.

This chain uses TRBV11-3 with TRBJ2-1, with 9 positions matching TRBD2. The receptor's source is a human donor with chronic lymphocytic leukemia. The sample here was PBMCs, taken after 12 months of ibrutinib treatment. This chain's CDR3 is CASSVSGSLNEQFF. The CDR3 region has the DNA TGTGCCAGCAGCGTTAGCGGGAGTTTAAATGAGCAGTTCTTC. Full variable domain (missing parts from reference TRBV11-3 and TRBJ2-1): EAGVVQSPRYKIIEKKQPVAFWCNPISGHNTLYWYLQNLGQGPELLIRYENEEAVDDSQLPKDRFSAERLKGVDSTLKIQPAELGDSAVYLCASSVSGSLNEQFFGPGTRLTVL.